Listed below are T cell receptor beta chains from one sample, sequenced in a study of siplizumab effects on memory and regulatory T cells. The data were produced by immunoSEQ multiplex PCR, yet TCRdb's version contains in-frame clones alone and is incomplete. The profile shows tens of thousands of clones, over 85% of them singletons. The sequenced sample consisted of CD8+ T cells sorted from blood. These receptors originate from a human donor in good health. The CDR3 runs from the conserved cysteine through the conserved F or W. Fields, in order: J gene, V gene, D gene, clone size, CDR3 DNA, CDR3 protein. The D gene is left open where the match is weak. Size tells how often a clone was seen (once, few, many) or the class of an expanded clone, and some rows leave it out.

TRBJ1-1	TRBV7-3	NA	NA	TGTGCCAGCAGGTTGATCAGGATGAACACTGAAGCTTTCTTT	CASRLIRMNTEAFF
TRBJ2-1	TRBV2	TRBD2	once	TGTGCCAGCTTAGGGACTAGCGTGCCCCATGAGCAGTTCTTC	CASLGTSVPHEQFF
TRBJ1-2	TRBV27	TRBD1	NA	TGTGCCAGCAGTACCCGACAGGGCCGATATGGCTACACCTTC	CASSTRQGRYGYTF
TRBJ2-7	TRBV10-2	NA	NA	TGCGCCAGCAGTGGGACAGAGAACTCCTACGAGCAGTACTTC	CASSGTENSYEQYF
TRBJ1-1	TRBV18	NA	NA	TGTGCCAGCTCACCGAAACCAGGGAACACTGAAGCTTTCTTT	CASSPKPGNTEAFF
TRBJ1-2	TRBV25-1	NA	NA	TGTGCCAGCAGTCACGGTCGGGGATACTATGGCTACACCTTC	CASSHGRGYYGYTF
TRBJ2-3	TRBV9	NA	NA	TGTGCCAGCAGCGCCGGAGGGGAAGATACGCAGTATTTT	CASSAGGEDTQYF
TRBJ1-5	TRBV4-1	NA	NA	TGCGCCAGCAGCCAAGAACTGCGGCAGCATCAGCCCCAGCATTTT	CASSQELRQHQPQHF
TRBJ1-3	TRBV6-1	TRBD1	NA	TGTGCCACCGACAGGGATAACACCATATATTTT	CATDRDNTIYF
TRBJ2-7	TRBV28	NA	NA	TGTGCCAGCAGTTTCGGCCGGGCCTCCTACGAGCAGTACTTC	CASSFGRASYEQYF
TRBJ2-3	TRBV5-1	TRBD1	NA	TGCGCCAGCAGCGCCAACAGGGACAGTCTCACAGATACGCAGTATTTT	CASSANRDSLTDTQYF
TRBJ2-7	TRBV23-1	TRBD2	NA	TGCGCACCGGTGGGGGGGAGCTCCTACGAGCAGTACTTC	CAPVGGSSYEQYF
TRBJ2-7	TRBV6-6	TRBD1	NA	TGTGCCAGCAGAACCGGGACAGGGTACTACGAGCAGTACTTC	CASRTGTGYYEQYF
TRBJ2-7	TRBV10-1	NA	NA	TGCGCCAGCACTTTGGAAGTCGTTGGGGACGAGCAGTACTTC	CASTLEVVGDEQYF
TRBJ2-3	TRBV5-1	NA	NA	TGCGCCAGCAGCTTGGAGGGGGATACGCAGTATTTT	CASSLEGDTQYF
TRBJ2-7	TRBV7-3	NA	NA	TGTGCCAGCAGCTTGGCGGCAGCGTACGAGCAGTACTTC	CASSLAAAYEQYF
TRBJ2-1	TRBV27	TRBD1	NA	TGTGCCAGCTTAGGGACAGCCTCCTACAATGAGCAGTTCTTC	CASLGTASYNEQFF
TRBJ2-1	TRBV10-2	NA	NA	TGCGCCAGCAGAGCCCCCCCCAGCGGGCGCTACAATGAGCAGTTCTTC	CASRAPPSGRYNEQFF
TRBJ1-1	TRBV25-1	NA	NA	TGTGCCAGCAGTACCCTAGGGGCAGGACTTGGCACTGAAGCTTTCTTT	CASSTLGAGLGTEAFF
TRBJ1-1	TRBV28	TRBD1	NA	TGTGCCAGCAGCCTCCCGGGACAGGGGAGGGGGGCTTTCTTT	CASSLPGQGRGAFF
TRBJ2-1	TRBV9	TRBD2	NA	TGTGCCAGCAGCGTAGAGCGGGGCTCCTACAATGAGCAGTTCTTC	CASSVERGSYNEQFF
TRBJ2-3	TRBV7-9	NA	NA	TGTGCCAGCAGTTGGGCTCCAAAGGGGGTCTTTTTAACAGATACGCAGTATTTT	CASSWAPKGVFLTDTQYF
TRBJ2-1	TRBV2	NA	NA	TGTGCCAGCAGGATCAGGAATCGGTCCTACAATGAGCAGTTCTTC	CASRIRNRSYNEQFF
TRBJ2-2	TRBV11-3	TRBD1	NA	TGTGCCAGCCGGTCAGGGGGCACGAACACCGGGGAGCTGTTTTTT	CASRSGGTNTGELFF
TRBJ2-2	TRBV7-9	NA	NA	TGTGCCAGCAGCTCCCATTCGGGCACCGGGGAGCTGTTTTTT	CASSSHSGTGELFF
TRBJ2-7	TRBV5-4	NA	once	TGTGCCAGCAGCTTGGGGGGACTTACATACGAGCAGTACTTC	CASSLGGLTYEQYF
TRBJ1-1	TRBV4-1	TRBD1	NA	TGCGCCAGCAGCCAAGAGACCCAGGGGGCGAGGAACACTGAAGCTTTCTTT	CASSQETQGARNTEAFF
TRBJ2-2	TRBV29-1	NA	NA	TGCAGCGTTGAAGAGGCCCACTCGAACACCGGGGAGCTGTTTTTT	CSVEEAHSNTGELFF
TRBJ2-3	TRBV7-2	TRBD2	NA	TGTGCCAGCAGCCGGTTCTTAGCGGGAGCGTCAGATACGCAGTATTTT	CASSRFLAGASDTQYF
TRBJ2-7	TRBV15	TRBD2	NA	TGTGCCACCAGTCTGGCTAGCGGGAGGAACGAGCAGTACTTC	CATSLASGRNEQYF
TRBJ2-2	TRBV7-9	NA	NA	TGTGCCAGCAGCTTAGCCCCGGGCAGCCAAGACGGGGAGCTGTTTTTT	CASSLAPGSQDGELFF
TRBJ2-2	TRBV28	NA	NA	TGTGCCAGCAGTTTAGGTCTAGACTACACCGGGGAGCTGTTTTTT	CASSLGLDYTGELFF
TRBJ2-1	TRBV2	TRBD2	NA	TGTGCCAGCAGTGAGGGTAGCGGGGCTCTCCATGAGCAGTTCTTC	CASSEGSGALHEQFF
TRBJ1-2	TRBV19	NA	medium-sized	TGTGCCAGTAGTATACTGGCAGGGAGTGGCTACACCTTC	CASSILAGSGYTF
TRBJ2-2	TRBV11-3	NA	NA	TGTGCCAGCAGTCGCCCAACGCAGGGGCCGAACACCGGGGAGCTGTTTTTT	CASSRPTQGPNTGELFF
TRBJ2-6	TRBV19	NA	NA	TGTGCCAGTAGTACCTATGTAGGGACACGCTCTGGGGCCAACGTCCTGACTTTC	CASSTYVGTRSGANVLTF
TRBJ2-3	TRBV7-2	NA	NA	TGTGCCAGCAGCTTCGGACCGGACACAGATACGCAGTATTTT	CASSFGPDTDTQYF
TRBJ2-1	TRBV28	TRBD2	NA	TGTGCCAGCAGTTTGACCCTAGCGGGAGGACGGCAGTTCTTC	CASSLTLAGGRQFF
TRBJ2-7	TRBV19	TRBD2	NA	TGTGCCAGTAGCATGACTAGCGGGTCCTCCTACGAGCAGTACTTC	CASSMTSGSSYEQYF
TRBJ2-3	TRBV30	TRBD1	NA	TGTGCCTGGAGTACGACAGGGGGCACAGATACGCAGTATTTT	CAWSTTGGTDTQYF
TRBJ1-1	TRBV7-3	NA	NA	TGTGCCAGCAGCTTAGCAGCCGGCACTGAAGCTTTCTTT	CASSLAAGTEAFF
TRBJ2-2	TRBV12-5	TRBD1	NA	TGTGCTAGTGGTTTGGTACTGACAGGGGGGGACACCGGGGAGCTGTTTTTT	CASGLVLTGGDTGELFF
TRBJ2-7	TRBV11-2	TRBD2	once	TGTGCCAGCAGCTTGGCGGGAGGAACCCTTTACGAGCAGTACTTC	CASSLAGGTLYEQYF
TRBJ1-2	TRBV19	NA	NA	TGTGCCAGTAGTCCCCTCGGTAGTGCGGGCTACACCTTC	CASSPLGSAGYTF
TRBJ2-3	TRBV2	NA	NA	TGTGCCAGCGGGACAATAGCCACAGATACGCAGTATTTT	CASGTIATDTQYF
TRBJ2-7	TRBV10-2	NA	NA	TGCGCCAGCTCCGACAGTGTCGCCATCGAGCAGTACTTC	CASSDSVAIEQYF
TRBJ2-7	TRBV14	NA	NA	TGTGCCAGCAGCCAGGGGGGACCCTACGAGCAGTACTTC	CASSQGGPYEQYF
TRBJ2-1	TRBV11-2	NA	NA	TGTGCCAGCAGCTTAGTATGGTACAATGAGCAGTTCTTC	CASSLVWYNEQFF
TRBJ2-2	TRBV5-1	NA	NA	TGCGCCAGCAGCTTCGAAAAGAACACCGGGGAGCTGTTTTTT	CASSFEKNTGELFF
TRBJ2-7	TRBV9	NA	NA	TGTGCCAGCAGCGTCTCTCCCATAGCGGAACCCTACGAGCAGTACTTC	CASSVSPIAEPYEQYF
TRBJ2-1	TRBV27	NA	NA	TGTGCCAGCAGCACCACCCCCTATTACGTCGGGACCCCTAATGAGCAGTTCTTC	CASSTTPYYVGTPNEQFF
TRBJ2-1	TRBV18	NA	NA	TGTGCCAGCTCACCAGGGCGGGAGCAGTTCTTC	CASSPGREQFF
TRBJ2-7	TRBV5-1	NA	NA	TGCGCCAGCAGCTTGTCCAGCCCATACGAGCAGTACTTC	CASSLSSPYEQYF
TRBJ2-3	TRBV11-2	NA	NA	TGTGCCAGCAGTTTCGGGCCTGGTGGCGGGATCTCAGATACGCAGTATTTT	CASSFGPGGGISDTQYF
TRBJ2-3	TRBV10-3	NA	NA	TGTGCCACCCGAGGTGATAGGGATACGCAGTATTTT	CATRGDRDTQYF
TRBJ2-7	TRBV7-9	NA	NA	TGTGCCAGCAGCCCCAGACATGGACGTTACGAGCAGTACTTC	CASSPRHGRYEQYF
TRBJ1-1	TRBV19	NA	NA	TGTGCCAGTAGTATAGGGGGGGCCAATGACGCTTTCTTT	CASSIGGANDAFF